Shown below are 15 T cell receptor beta chains from a single sample sequenced in a study of siplizumab effects on memory and regulatory T cells. Libraries were prepared by immunoSEQ multiplex PCR; TCRdb keeps only in-frame clonotypes and omits some of them. The table includes approximately 50,000 clones, over 90% detected once. Material: CD8+ T cells sorted from blood. The receptors were gathered from a human donor in good health.

J is TRBJ2-7 and V is TRBV13, with 7 bases that match TRBD1. Germline V gives CDR1 PRHDT, CDR2 FYEKMQ (reference sequence). CDR3 length equals 15 residues. With V trimmed by 4 bases and J by 5 bases, 11 bases remained unmatched. DNA of the CDR3: TGTGCCAGCAGCTCACGAAACACAGGGGTCCACGAGCAGTACTTC. Translated, it gives CASSSRNTGVHEQYF.

The chain is built from TRBV6-1 and TRBJ2-5, with a weak D call TRBD2 (6 bases). The CDR3 sequence is 15 residues long. Trimming removed 8 bases at V and 2 bases at J, with 18 bases between. The germline gives CDR1 MNHNS, CDR2 SASEGT. The CDR3 here is CASAPVKGGQETQYF. The CDR3 DNA is TGTGCCAGCGCCCCGGTAAAAGGAGGGCAAGAGACCCAGTACTTC.

The rearrangement joins TRBV19 to TRBJ2-7, with a weak D call TRBD2 (5 bases). This CDR3 contains 15 residues. V dropped 0 bases and J dropped 6 bases, with 15 bases sitting between them. CDR1 is LNHDA and CDR2 is SQIVND in the germline V gene (reference sequence). The CDR3 sequence is CASSIDLGDYAEQYF. In DNA form, the CDR3 reads TGTGCCAGTAGTATAGATCTGGGTGACTACGCCGAGCAGTACTTC.

This clone showed up just a few times. The V call is TRBV19, the J call TRBJ1-1; no firm D call. Trimming shortened V by 4 bases and J by 5 bases, and 11 bases separated the two germline ends. Germline V gene lookup returns CDR1 LNHDA and CDR2 SQIVND (reference sequence). The CDR3 has 13 residues. The CDR3 loop reads CASSRVVGTEAFF. CDR3 DNA sequence: TGTGCCAGTAGTAGGGTGGTAGGTACTGAAGCTTTCTTT.

The chain combines TRBV28 with TRBJ2-7, with TRBD2 identical over 7 bases. This CDR3 spans 17 amino acids. Germline V gene lookup returns CDR1 MDHEN and CDR2 SYDVKM. The V segment lost 7 bases and the J segment 5 bases; nucleotides outside the gene matches: 20. The CDR3, as DNA: TGTGCCAGCACCGGGGACGTGACTAGCAGGAGGTTCGACGAGCAGTACTTC. The encoded protein is CASTGDVTSRRFDEQYF.

V gene TRBV6-1 combines with J gene TRBJ2-1, with a possible D match to TRBD2 (5 bases). The CDR3 spans 15 residues. V dropped 2 bases and J dropped 5 bases, with 13 bases sitting between them. Germline assignment: CDR1 MNHNS and CDR2 SASEGT. In DNA, the CDR3 is TGTGCCAGCAGTGAACTGGGCGGAGGCAACAATGAGCAGTTCTTC. This codes for CASSELGGGNNEQFF.

The chain recombines TRBV7-8 with TRBJ1-1, with D possibly matching TRBD1 (5 bases). The CDR3 is 15 residues long. Between the trimmed V and J ends, which lost 1 base and 5 bases, there was a span of 14 bases. Per the germline V gene, CDR1 is SGHVS and CDR2 is FQNEAQ. CDR3 loop: CASSLDYGGVTEAFF. For the CDR3, the DNA is TGTGCCAGCAGCTTAGATTACGGGGGAGTAACTGAAGCTTTCTTT.

The chain recombines TRBV29-1 with TRBJ1-1; the D gene is possibly TRBD1 (5 bases). The CDR3 spans 14 residues. V was pared by 0 bases and J by 5 bases, with 13 bases between. Germline CDR1 and CDR2: SQVTM and ANQGSEA. The CDR3 protein is CSVEEGPRGTEAFF. Written as DNA, the CDR3 is TGCAGCGTTGAAGAGGGACCTCGGGGGACTGAAGCTTTCTTT.

The chain uses TRBV20-1 and TRBJ2-7; D unclear. The CDR3 sequence is 10 residues long. Germline CDR1 is DFQATT and CDR2 is SNEGSKA (reference sequence). V lost 4 bases, J lost 3 bases, and 4 bases lay in between. CDR3 nucleotides: TGCAGTGCTATGGACTACGAGCAGTACTTC. This encodes CSAMDYEQYF.

The genes are TRBV7-9 and TRBJ2-7; TRBD2 is a possible D gene (6 bases). Germline values: CDR1 SEHNR, CDR2 FQNEAQ (reference sequence). Trimming left V 1 base short and J 0 bases short, with 19 bases between. This CDR3 spans 18 amino acids. The DNA of the CDR3 is TGTGCCAGCAGCTTAGTGGGCGGGAACCCCTTTAGCTCCTACGAGCAGTACTTC. Residues: CASSLVGGNPFSSYEQYF.

The chain has TRBV28 and TRBJ1-1, with 9 bases lining up with TRBD1. The CDR3 is 14 residues long. Germline V gives CDR1 MDHEN, CDR2 SYDVKM. The junction had 12 bases not matched to a gene; V was cut back by 5 bases and J by 11 bases. CDR3: CASSTLLNRGRAFF. The CDR3 DNA sequence: TGTGCCAGCAGTACCCTTTTAAACAGGGGGCGGGCTTTCTTT.

The rearrangement uses TRBV7-9 and TRBJ2-1; D gene uncertain. This CDR3 has 13 residues. V was trimmed by 8 bases and J by 6 bases, leaving 14 bases between them. Germline V gene data show CDR1 as SEHNR and CDR2 as FQNEAQ (reference sequence). The DNA for the CDR3 is TGTGCCAGCGGACCTCGGGTGGTCAATGAGCAGTTCTTC. The encoded protein is CASGPRVVNEQFF.

The chain joins TRBV12-5 to TRBJ2-6, with D tentatively TRBD1 (6 bases). The CDR3 is 18 residues long. Looked up from germline, CDR1 is LGHNT and CDR2 is FRNRAP. V lost 2 bases and J lost 0, with 14 bases in between. The CDR3 DNA reads as TGTGCTAGTGGTTTGTCCCTGACAGGTCGCTCTGGGGCCAACGTCCTGACTTTC. Encoded protein: CASGLSLTGRSGANVLTF.

This clone was seen just once. This sequence joins TRBV10-1 and TRBJ2-5; TRBD2 matches 9 bases. Trimming removed 2 bases from V and 3 bases from J; junction bases left unmatched: 4. Germline-derived CDR1 and CDR2 are WNHNN and SYGVQD (reference sequence). The CDR3 is 15 residues long. The DNA of the CDR3 is TGCGCCAGCAGTGAGAGCCAGCGGGAGGAAGAGACCCAGTACTTC. Translated, it gives CASSESQREEETQYF.

This chain uses TRBV19 with TRBJ2-2, with 11 bases matching TRBD2. This CDR3 has 15 amino acids. Germline trimming cut 9 bases from V and 4 bases from J; bases unmatched to any gene: 7. Germline assignment: CDR1 LNHDA and CDR2 SQIVND (reference sequence). CDR3 residues: CASITSGSGTGELFF. The CDR3 coding sequence is TGTGCCAGCATAACTAGCGGGAGCGGCACCGGGGAGCTGTTTTTT.